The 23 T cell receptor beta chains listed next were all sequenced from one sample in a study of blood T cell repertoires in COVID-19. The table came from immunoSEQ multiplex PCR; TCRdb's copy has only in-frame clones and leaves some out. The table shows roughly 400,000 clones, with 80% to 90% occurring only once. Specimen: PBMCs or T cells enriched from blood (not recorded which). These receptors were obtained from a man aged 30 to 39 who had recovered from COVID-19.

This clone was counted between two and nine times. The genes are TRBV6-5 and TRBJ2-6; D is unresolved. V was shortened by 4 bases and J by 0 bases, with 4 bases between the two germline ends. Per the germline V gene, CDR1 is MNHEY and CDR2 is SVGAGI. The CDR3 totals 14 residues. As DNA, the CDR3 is TGTGCCAGCAGTTTATACTCTGGGGCCAACGTCCTGACTTTC. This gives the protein CASSLYSGANVLTF.

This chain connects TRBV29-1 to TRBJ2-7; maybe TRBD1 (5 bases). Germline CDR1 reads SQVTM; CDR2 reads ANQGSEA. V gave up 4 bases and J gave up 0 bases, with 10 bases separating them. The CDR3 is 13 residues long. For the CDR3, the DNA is TGCAGCGTTGCCCAGACAGACTCCTACGAGCAGTACTTC. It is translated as CSVAQTDSYEQYF.

Written as DNA, the CDR3 is TGCAGCGTTGAGGTGGACAGTAACATTCAGTACTTC. It yields the protein CSVEVDSNIQYF. The V and J genes are TRBV29-1 and TRBJ2-4, with TRBD1 as a possible D gene (6 bases). Germline V gene sequence: CDR1 SQVTM, CDR2 ANQGSEA. This CDR3 spans 12 amino acids. Trimming left V 3 bases short and J 7 bases short, with 10 bases between.

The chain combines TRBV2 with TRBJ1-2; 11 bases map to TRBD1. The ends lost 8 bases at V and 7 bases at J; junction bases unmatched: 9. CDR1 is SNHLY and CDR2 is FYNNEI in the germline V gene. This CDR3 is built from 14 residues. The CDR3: CASVRDRGKFGYTF. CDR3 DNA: TGTGCCAGCGTTCGGGACAGGGGGAAATTTGGCTACACCTTC.

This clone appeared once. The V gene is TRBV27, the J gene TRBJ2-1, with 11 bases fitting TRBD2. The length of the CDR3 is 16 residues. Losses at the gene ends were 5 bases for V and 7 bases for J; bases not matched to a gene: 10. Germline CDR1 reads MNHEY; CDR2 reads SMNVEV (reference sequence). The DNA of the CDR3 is TGTGCCAGCAGTCCCTCCACTAGCGGGAGATCAAATGAGCAGTTCTTC. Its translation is CASSPSTSGRSNEQFF.

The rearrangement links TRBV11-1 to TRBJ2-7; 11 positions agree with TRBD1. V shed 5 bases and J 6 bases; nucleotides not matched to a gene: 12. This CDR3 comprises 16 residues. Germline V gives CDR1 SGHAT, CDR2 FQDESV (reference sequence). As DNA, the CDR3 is TGTGCCAGCAGCATCGGACAGGGGGCGATTTCTCGCGAGCAGTACTTC. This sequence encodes CASSIGQGAISREQYF. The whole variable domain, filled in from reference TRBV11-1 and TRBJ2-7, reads EAEVAQSPRYKITEKSQAVAFWCDPISGHATLYWYRQILGQGPELLVQFQDESVVDDSQLPKDRFSAERLKGVDSTLKIQPAELGDSAMYLCASSIGQGAISREQYFGPGTRLTVT.

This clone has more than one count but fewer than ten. CDR3 bases: TGTGGCCTAAAGGGGGACAGGGAGAATGAGCAGTTCTTC. It is translated as CGLKGDRENEQFF. The chain employs TRBV2 and TRBJ2-1; 9 bases map to TRBD1. Germline values: CDR1 SNHLY, CDR2 FYNNEI. The length of the CDR3 is 13 residues. The complete variable domain, with remaining parts taken from reference TRBV2 and TRBJ2-1, reads EPEVTQTPSHQVTQMGQEVILRCVPISNHLYFYWYRQILGQKVEFLVSFYNNEISEKSEIFDDQFSVERPDGSNFTLKIRSTKLEDSAMYFCGLKGDRENEQFFGPGTRLTVL.

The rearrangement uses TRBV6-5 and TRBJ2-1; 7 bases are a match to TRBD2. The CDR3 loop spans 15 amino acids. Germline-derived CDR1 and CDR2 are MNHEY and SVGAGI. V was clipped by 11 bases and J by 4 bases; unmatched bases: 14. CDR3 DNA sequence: TGTGCCGCCCGCCCGACGGCTAGCGGATACAATGAGCAGTTCTTC. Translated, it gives CAARPTASGYNEQFF.

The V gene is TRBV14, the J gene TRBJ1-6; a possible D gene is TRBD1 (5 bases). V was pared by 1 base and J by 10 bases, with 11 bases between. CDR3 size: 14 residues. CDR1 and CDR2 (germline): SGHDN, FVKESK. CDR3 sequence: CASSQVQGGSPLHF. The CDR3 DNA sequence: TGTGCCAGCAGCCAAGTCCAGGGAGGCTCACCCCTCCACTTT.

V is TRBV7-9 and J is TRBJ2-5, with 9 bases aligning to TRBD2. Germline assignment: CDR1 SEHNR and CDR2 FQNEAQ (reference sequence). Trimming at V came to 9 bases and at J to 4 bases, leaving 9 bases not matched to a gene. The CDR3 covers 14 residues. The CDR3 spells CASIAGVGLETQYF. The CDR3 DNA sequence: TGTGCCAGTATAGCGGGAGTAGGTCTAGAGACCCAGTACTTC.

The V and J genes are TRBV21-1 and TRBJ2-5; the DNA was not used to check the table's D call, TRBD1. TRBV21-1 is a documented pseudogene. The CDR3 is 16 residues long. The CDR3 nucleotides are TGTGCCAGCAGCAAAGCTGAACATCTCCTTCAAGAGACCCAGTACTTC. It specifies CASSKAEHLLQETQYF.

In DNA form, the CDR3 reads TGTGCCAGCAGACCTCAACGGGGGGGTTATGCAACTAATGAAAAACTGTTTTTT. Amino acids: CASRPQRGGYATNEKLFF. The V gene is TRBV11-2, the J gene TRBJ1-4; D possibly corresponds to TRBD1 (5 bases). This CDR3 has 18 residues. Trimming left V 6 bases short and J 0 bases short, with 20 bases between. The germline CDR1 and CDR2 sequences are SGHAT and FQNNGV.

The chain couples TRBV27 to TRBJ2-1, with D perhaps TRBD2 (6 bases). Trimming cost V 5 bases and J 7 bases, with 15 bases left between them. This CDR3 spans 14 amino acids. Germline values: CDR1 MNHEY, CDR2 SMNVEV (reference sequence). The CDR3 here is CASSTQGGRNEQFF. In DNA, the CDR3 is TGTGCCAGCAGTACCCAAGGAGGGCGGAATGAGCAGTTCTTC.

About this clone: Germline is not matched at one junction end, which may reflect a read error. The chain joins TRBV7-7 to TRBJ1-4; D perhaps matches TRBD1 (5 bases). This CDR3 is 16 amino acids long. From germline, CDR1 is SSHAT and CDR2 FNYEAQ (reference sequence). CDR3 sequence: CASSLAFSGLGEKLFF. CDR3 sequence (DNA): TGTGCTAGCAGCTTAGCTTTCTCAGGGTTAGGAGAAAAACTGTTTTTT.

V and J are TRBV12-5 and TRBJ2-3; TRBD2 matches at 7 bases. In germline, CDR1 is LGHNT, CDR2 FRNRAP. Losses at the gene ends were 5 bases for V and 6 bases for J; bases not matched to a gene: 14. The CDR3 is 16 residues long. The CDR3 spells CASGPRWGGLGDTQYF. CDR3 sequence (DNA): TGTGCTAGTGGTCCCCGCTGGGGAGGGCTCGGGGATACGCAGTATTTT.

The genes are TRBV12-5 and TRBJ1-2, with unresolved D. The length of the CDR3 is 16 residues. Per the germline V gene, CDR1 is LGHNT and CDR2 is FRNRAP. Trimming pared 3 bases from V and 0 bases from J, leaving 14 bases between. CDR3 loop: CASGFQAGLTNYGYTF. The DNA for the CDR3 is TGTGCTAGTGGTTTTCAGGCAGGACTAACTAACTATGGCTACACCTTC.

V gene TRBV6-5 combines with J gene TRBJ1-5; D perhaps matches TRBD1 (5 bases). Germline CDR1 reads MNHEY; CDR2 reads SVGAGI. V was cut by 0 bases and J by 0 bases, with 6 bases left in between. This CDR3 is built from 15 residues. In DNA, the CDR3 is TGTGCCAGCAGTTACTCGGACACTAGCAATCAGCCCCAGCATTTT. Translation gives CASSYSDTSNQPQHF.

CDR3 in amino acids: CASSVSGTYNEQFF. CDR3 in DNA: TGCGCCAGCAGCGTTAGCGGTACCTACAATGAGCAGTTCTTC. The genes are TRBV5-1 and TRBJ2-1; tentatively, D is TRBD2 (6 bases). Germline CDR1 SGHRS, CDR2 YFSETQ. V was trimmed by 4 bases and J by 2 bases, leaving 10 bases between them. The CDR3 is made up of 14 amino acids.

CDR3 bases: TGTGCCAGTATTCAAAGGAGTGAAGCTTTCTTT. Protein product: CASIQRSEAFF. This chain connects TRBV19 to TRBJ1-1; D call uncertain. The CDR3 loop spans 11 amino acids. CDR1 is LNHDA and CDR2 is SQIVND in the germline V gene (reference sequence). With 7 bases removed from V and 7 bases from J, the gap between germline ends came to 10 bases. Full variable domain (remainder filled in from reference TRBV19 and TRBJ1-1): DGGITQSPKYLFRKEGQNVTLSCEQNLNHDAMYWYRQDPGQGLRLIYYSQIVNDFQKGDIAEGYSVSREKKESFPLTVTSAQKNPTAFYLCASIQRSEAFFGQGTRLTVV.

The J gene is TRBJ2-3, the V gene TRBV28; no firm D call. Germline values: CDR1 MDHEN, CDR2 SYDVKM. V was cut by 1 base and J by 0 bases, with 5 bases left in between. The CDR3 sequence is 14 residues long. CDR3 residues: CASSLLSSTDTQYF. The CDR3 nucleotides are TGTGCCAGCAGTTTATTGTCGAGCACAGATACGCAGTATTTT.

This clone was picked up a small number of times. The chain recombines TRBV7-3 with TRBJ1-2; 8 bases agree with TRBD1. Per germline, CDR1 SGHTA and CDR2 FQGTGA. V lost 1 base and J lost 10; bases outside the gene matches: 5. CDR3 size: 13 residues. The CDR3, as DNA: TGTGCCAGCAGCTTAAACCAGGGACAGGACTACACCTTC. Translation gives CASSLNQGQDYTF.

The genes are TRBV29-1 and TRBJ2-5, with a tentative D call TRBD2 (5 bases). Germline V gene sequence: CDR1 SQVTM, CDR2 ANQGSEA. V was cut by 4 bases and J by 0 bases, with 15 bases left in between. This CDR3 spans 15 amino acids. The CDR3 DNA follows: TGCAGCGTTGCGTATCTGGGGAGAGACCAAGAGACCCAGTACTTC. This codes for CSVAYLGRDQETQYF.

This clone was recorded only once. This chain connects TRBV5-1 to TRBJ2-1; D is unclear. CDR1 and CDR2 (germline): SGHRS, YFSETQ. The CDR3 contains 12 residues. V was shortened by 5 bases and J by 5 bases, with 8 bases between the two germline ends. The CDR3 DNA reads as TGCGCCAGCAGAGAGCTCCACAATGAGCAGTTCTTC. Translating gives CASRELHNEQFF.